This TCR beta chain was found in a study of T cells in Graves' hyperthyroidism and ophthalmopathy. In germline, CDR1 is MNHNS, CDR2 SASEGT. V dropped 6 bases and J dropped 4; count of bases not matched to a gene: 6. There are 14 residues in the CDR3. There are many counts of this clonotype. Using RNA transcripts as the source, TCR beta CDR3 regions were amplified. TCR CDR3 underwent first-round RT-PCR with the HTBI primer set. Via MiXCR, TCRdb re-called the multiplex PCR reads, giving one row per CDR3 protein. The table has fewer than 750,000 distinct CDR3 sequences, about 15% seen once. This sequence was found in a woman aged 50 to 65 with Graves' ophthalmopathy. The sequenced sample consisted of blood. This rearrangement joins TRBV6-1 to TRBJ1-3; 7 nucleotides line up with TRBD1. CDR3 residues: CASSHRGGGNTIYF. DNA of the CDR3: TGTGCCAGCAGCCACAGGGGCGGCGGAAACACCATATATTTT.